What follows are 15 T cell receptor beta chains derived from one specimen sequenced in a study of blood T cell repertoires in COVID-19. This table comes from immunoSEQ multiplex PCR, and its TCRdb copy is limited to in-frame clones, with some not included. The sample consists of some 30,000 clones, roughly 89% of them appearing once. Material for sequencing was peripheral blood. These TCRs come from an elderly man with acute or convalescent COVID-19.

The rearrangement joins TRBV9 to TRBJ2-6; TRBD1 agrees at 8 bases. Per germline, CDR1 SGDLS and CDR2 YYNGEE. J gave up 1 base and V 0 bases, and 0 bases lay outside the gene matches. The CDR3 sequence is 16 residues long. The CDR3 DNA reads as TGTGCCAGCAGCGTAGGACAGGGGTCTGGGGCCAACGTCCTGACTTTC. Translating it yields CASSVGQGSGANVLTF. Full variable domain (rest looked up from reference TRBV9 and TRBJ2-6): DSGVTQTPKHLITATGQRVTLRCSPRSGDLSVYWYQQSLDQGLQFLIQYYNGEERAKGNILERFSAQQFPDLHSELNLSSLELGDSALYFCASSVGQGSGANVLTFGAGSRLTVL.

The CDR3 sequence is CASSFNRGTDTQYF. The CDR3 DNA is TGTGCCAGCAGCTTCAACAGGGGAACAGATACGCAGTATTTT. The rearrangement joins TRBV11-1 to TRBJ2-3, with 7 bases lining up with TRBD1. J lost 3 bases, V lost 3 bases, and 3 bases had no gene match. The CDR3 length is 14 residues. Germline V gene data show CDR1 as SGHAT and CDR2 as FQDESV (reference sequence).

This chain links TRBV2 with TRBJ2-2, with 9 bases that match TRBD1. Per germline, CDR1 SNHLY and CDR2 FYNNEI. Trimming removed 6 bases from V and 4 bases from J; junction bases left unmatched: 9. The CDR3 consists of 16 residues. CDR3 nucleotide sequence: TGTGCCAGCAGCAGGACAGGGGAGTCCGTCACCGGGGAGCTGTTTTTT. Its protein product is CASSRTGESVTGELFF.

The chain combines TRBV28 with TRBJ1-3; no reliable D call. Trimming cost V 4 bases and J 2 bases, with 9 bases left between them. This CDR3 region has 14 residues. The germline gives CDR1 MDHEN, CDR2 SYDVKM. DNA for the CDR3: TGTGCCAGCAGTTCGGCGGATCCTGGAAACACCATATATTTT. This codes for CASSSADPGNTIYF.

The chain couples TRBV3-1 (or the pseudogene TRBV3-2) to TRBJ2-1; 13 bases are shared with TRBD2. Germline V gives CDR1 LGHDT, CDR2 YNNKEL (reference sequence). The CDR3 totals 17 residues. V trimming: 0 bases; J trimming: 7 bases; junction bases outside the gene matches: 6. The DNA for the CDR3 is TGTGCCAGCAGCCAAGATCTACTAGCGGGAGGGGGAAATGAGCAGTTCTTC. Encoded protein: CASSQDLLAGGGNEQFF.

The chain uses TRBV4-2 and TRBJ2-6, with a tentative D call TRBD1 (6 bases). The length of the CDR3 is 15 residues. Looked up from germline, CDR1 is LGHNA and CDR2 is YNFKEQ. V lost 6 bases and J lost 1, with 10 bases in between. This CDR3 reads CASRFTGSGANVLTF. The CDR3 DNA reads TGTGCCAGCAGGTTCACAGGGTCTGGGGCCAACGTCCTGACTTTC.

The chain's CDR3 is CASSLRGGLDTQYF. CDR3 bases: TGTGCCAGCAGTTTACGAGGGGGCTTAGATACGCAGTATTTT. The chain links TRBV6-2 or TRBV6-3 to TRBJ2-3; 7 nucleotides align to TRBD1. J lost 5 bases, V lost 4 bases, and 6 bases had no gene match. The CDR3 extends over 14 amino acids. The germline V gene has CDR1 MNHEY and CDR2 SVGEGT.

Only one count was recorded for this clone. This chain uses TRBV6-5 with TRBJ2-1, with a weak D call TRBD1 (6 bases). Per the germline V gene, CDR1 is MNHEY and CDR2 is SVGAGI. Trimming left V 4 bases short and J 4 bases short, with 11 bases between. The CDR3 consists of 14 residues. The CDR3 DNA sequence: TGTGCCAGCAGTTTCCACAGGGAGTACAATGAGCAGTTCTTC. Its translation is CASSFHREYNEQFF.

The CDR3 loop reads CASSLVSGGRYEQYF. The CDR3 nucleotides read TGTGCCAGCAGCTTAGTATCAGGGGGCCGTTACGAGCAGTACTTC. The chain employs TRBV7-2 and TRBJ2-7, with 8 bases lining up with TRBD1. The CDR3 is 15 amino acids. Germline CDR1 SGHTA, CDR2 FQGNSA. After removal of 1 base from V and 4 bases from J, the junction contained 6 bases not matched to a gene.

The chain combines TRBV13 with TRBJ1-1; D call uncertain. The CDR3 is 13 residues long. From germline, CDR1 is PRHDT and CDR2 FYEKMQ (reference sequence). Trimming took 6 bases from V and 3 from J, leaving 11 bases between them. The DNA of the CDR3 is TGTGCCAGCAGACGAGGACTGTACACTGAAGCTTTCTTT. Residues: CASRRGLYTEAFF. Full variable domain (missing parts from reference TRBV13 and TRBJ1-1): AAGVIQSPRHLIKEKRETATLKCYPIPRHDTVYWYQQGPGQDPQFLISFYEKMQSDKGSIPDRFSAQQFSDYHSELNMSSLELGDSALYFCASRRGLYTEAFFGQGTRLTVV.

This chain connects TRBV5-4 to TRBJ1-2; D possibly corresponds to TRBD1 (5 bases). Trimming removed 4 bases from V and 5 bases from J, with 15 bases in between. Germline CDR1 reads SGHNT; CDR2 reads YYREEE (reference sequence). The CDR3 sequence is 14 residues long. CDR3 amino acids: CASSLKDGGYGYTF. The CDR3, as DNA: TGTGCCAGCAGCCTGAAGGACGGGGGTTATGGCTACACCTTC.

CDR3 sequence (DNA): TGTGCCAGCAGCTTACAAGCGACCAGCACAGATACGCAGTATTTT. This codes for CASSLQATSTDTQYF. The chain uses TRBV7-2 and TRBJ2-3, with D unclear. Germline loops: CDR1 SGHTA, CDR2 FQGNSA. V was cut by 2 bases and J by 0 bases, with 9 bases left in between. CDR3 length: 15 residues.

The rearrangement links TRBV9 to TRBJ1-2; D ambiguous. CDR3 length: 14 amino acids. CDR1 is SGDLS, CDR2 YYNGEE, per germline. The V and J ends lost 6 bases and 6 bases respectively, with 18 bases between them. The DNA of the CDR3 is TGTGCCAGCACCAGGTCGGCGAGGGCGGATGGCTACACCTTC. The encoded protein is CASTRSARADGYTF.

The chain links TRBV29-1 to TRBJ2-3, with 11 nucleotides matching TRBD2. The junction had 0 bases not matched to a gene; V was cut back by 1 base and J by 3 bases. Germline V gene sequence: CDR1 SQVTM, CDR2 ANQGSEA. This CDR3 has 14 amino acids. The CDR3 sequence is CSVEGTSGTDTQYF. The CDR3 coding sequence is TGCAGCGTTGAAGGGACTAGCGGGACAGATACGCAGTATTTT.

The gene calls are TRBV2 and TRBJ2-1; TRBD2 might be the D (6 bases). This CDR3 is built from 11 residues. Germline V lookup: CDR1 SNHLY, CDR2 FYNNEI. With 8 bases removed from V and 9 bases from J, the gap between germline ends came to 11 bases. The CDR3 DNA sequence: TGTGCCAGCGTGGCCGGGGGTGAGCAGTTCTTC. Residues: CASVAGGEQFF. Drawing the rest from reference TRBV2 and TRBJ2-1, the complete variable domain is EPEVTQTPSHQVTQMGQEVILRCVPISNHLYFYWYRQILGQKVEFLVSFYNNEISEKSEIFDDQFSVERPDGSNFTLKIRSTKLEDSAMYFCASVAGGEQFFGPGTRLTVL.